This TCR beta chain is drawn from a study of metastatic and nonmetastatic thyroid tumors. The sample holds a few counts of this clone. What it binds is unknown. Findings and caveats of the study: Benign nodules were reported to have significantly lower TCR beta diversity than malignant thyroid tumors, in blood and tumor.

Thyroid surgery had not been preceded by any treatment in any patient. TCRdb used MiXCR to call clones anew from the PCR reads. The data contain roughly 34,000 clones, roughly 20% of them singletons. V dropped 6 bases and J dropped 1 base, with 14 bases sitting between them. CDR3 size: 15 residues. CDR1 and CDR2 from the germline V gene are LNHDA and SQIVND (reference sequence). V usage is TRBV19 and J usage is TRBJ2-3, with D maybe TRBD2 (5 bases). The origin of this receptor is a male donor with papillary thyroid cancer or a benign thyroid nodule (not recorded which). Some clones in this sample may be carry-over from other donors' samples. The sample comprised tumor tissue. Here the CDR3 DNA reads TGTGCCAGTAGACTGCAGGCCGGGGGCACAGATACGCAGTATTTT. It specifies CASRLQAGGTDTQYF. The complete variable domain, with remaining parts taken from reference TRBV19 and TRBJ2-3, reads DGGITQSPKYLFRKEGQNVTLSCEQNLNHDAMYWYRQDPGQGLRLIYYSQIVNDFQKGDIAEGYSVSREKKESFPLTVTSAQKNPTAFYLCASRLQAGGTDTQYFGPGTRLTVL.